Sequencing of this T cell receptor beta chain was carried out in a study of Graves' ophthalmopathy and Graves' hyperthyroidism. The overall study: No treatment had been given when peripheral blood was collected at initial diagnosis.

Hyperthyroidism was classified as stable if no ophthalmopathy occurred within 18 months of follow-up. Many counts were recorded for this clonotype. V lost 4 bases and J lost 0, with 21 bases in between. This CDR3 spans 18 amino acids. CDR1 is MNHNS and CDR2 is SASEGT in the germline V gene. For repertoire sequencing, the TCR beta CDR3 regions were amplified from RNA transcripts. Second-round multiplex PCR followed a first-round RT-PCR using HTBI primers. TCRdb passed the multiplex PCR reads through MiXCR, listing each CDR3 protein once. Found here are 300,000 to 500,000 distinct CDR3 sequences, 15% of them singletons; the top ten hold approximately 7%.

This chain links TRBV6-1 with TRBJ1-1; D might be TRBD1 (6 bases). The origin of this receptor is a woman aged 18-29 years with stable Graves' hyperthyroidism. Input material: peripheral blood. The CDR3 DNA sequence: TGTGCCAGCAGTGTGGGCGGGGGCAAAGAAAGAATGAACACTGAAGCTTTCTTT. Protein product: CASSVGGGKERMNTEAFF.